One sample yielded the 14 T cell receptor beta chains listed below, sequenced in a study of blood T cells in healthy people across ages. Then a second PCR, running roughly 7 to 11 cycles, was carried out with a sample-barcoded 5' primer and a J-beta primer mix. TCRdb re-called the 5' RACE reads through MiXCR, storing one row per CDR3 protein. The sample contains hundreds of thousands of distinct CDR3 sequences, 45% to 50% of which appear only once. Sequenced material: blood. These receptors all come from a woman aged 55 to 70 in good health.

The chain recombines TRBV18 with TRBJ1-1, with a possible D match to TRBD1 (6 bases). CDR3 length: 16 residues. Germline assignment: CDR1 KGHSH and CDR2 LQKENI. Trimming left V 3 bases short and J 1 base short, with 15 bases between. In DNA form, the CDR3 reads TGTGCCAGCTCACCCTCTGTCAGGGGCCCGAACACTGAAGCTTTCTTT. As protein: CASSPSVRGPNTEAFF.

Concerning this clonotype: The junction departs from the called germline gene at one end, perhaps through a read error. The chain links TRBV24-1 to TRBJ2-1; 9 bases align to TRBD2. CDR3 size: 15 residues. Germline V CDR1 and CDR2: KGHDR, SFDVKD. CDR3 nucleotide sequence: TGTGCCACCAATGATCGAGGACTAGCGTACAATGAGCAGTTCTTC. Translated, it gives CATNDRGLAYNEQFF.

The genes are TRBV7-3 and TRBJ2-1; D is unclear. The CDR3 is made up of 14 amino acids. Germline V gene data show CDR1 as SGHTA and CDR2 as FQGTGA. Trimming left V 7 bases short and J 8 bases short, with 18 bases between. Here the CDR3 reads CASKDAPGTDEQFF. CDR3 nucleotide sequence: TGTGCCAGCAAAGATGCCCCGGGTACAGATGAGCAGTTCTTC.

This clonotype showed up just a few times. The genes are TRBV29-1 and TRBJ2-1; a weak D match, TRBD2 (5 bases). The CDR3 is 13 amino acids. CDR1 is SQVTM, CDR2 ANQGSEA, per germline. The germline V and J ends were trimmed by 7 bases and 7 bases, with 17 bases remaining between them. The CDR3 coding sequence is TGCAGCGCCAGCCGAGGGTCCCTTAATGAGCAGTTCTTC. It yields the protein CSASRGSLNEQFF.

This clonotype was seen many times. The CDR3 DNA is TGCAGTGCAGACGCACCGGACATGAACACTGAAGCTTTCTTT. As protein: CSADAPDMNTEAFF. The V call is TRBV20-1, the J call TRBJ1-1; D may be TRBD1 (5 bases). Germline CDR1 is DFQATT and CDR2 is SNEGSKA (reference sequence). The CDR3 sequence is 14 residues long. V lost 6 bases to trimming and J lost 0 bases, with 14 bases between them.

The genes are TRBV2 and TRBJ1-2; 7 bases match TRBD1. This CDR3 spans 13 amino acids. CDR1 and CDR2 (germline): SNHLY, FYNNEI. Germline trimming cut 4 bases from V and 3 bases from J; bases unmatched to any gene: 2. Here the CDR3 reads CASSGGTDYGYTF. The CDR3 DNA follows: TGTGCCAGCAGTGGAGGGACAGACTATGGCTACACCTTC.

Comments on this clonotype: This could be a read error, since a much larger clone is one nucleotide away. This chain connects TRBV29-1 to TRBJ1-2; a possible D gene is TRBD1 (5 bases). The CDR3 length is 15 residues. Germline assignment: CDR1 SQVTM and CDR2 ANQGSEA. The ends were cut back, 7 bases at V and 2 bases at J, with 20 bases in the middle. CDR3 nucleotide sequence: TGCAGCGAAGTCTCAGAATCGGGACGGAACTATGGCTACACCTTC. The encoded protein is CSEVSESGRNYGYTF.

In this sample, this clonotype turned up a few times. The chain combines TRBV3-1 with TRBJ2-7; unclear D gene. The J call may be wrong; the DNA end is better matched by TRBJ2-5. Germline V gene data show CDR1 as LGHDT and CDR2 as YNNKEL (reference sequence). This CDR3 contains 14 residues. CDR3 protein: CASSQAAAEETQYF. The CDR3 DNA sequence: TGTGCCAGCAGCCAAGCGGCAGCAGAAGAGACCCAGTACTTC.

In this sample, this clonotype turned up a few times. The V call is TRBV6-2 or TRBV6-3, the J call TRBJ2-1, with 15 positions matching TRBD2. The J call is in doubt because the DNA end fits TRBJ2-7 better. The CDR3 extends over 17 amino acids. Germline loops: CDR1 MNHEY, CDR2 SVGEGT. The CDR3 protein is CASLGLAGGPSYNEQYF. CDR3 in DNA: TGTGCCAGCCTTGGACTAGCGGGAGGGCCCTCCTACAATGAGCAGTACTTC.

This rearrangement joins TRBV20-1 to TRBJ2-1; tentative D call: TRBD2 (6 bases). The germline V gene encodes CDR1 DFQATT and CDR2 SNEGSKA (reference sequence). The CDR3 spans 15 residues. Deletions cut 3 bases from V and 3 bases from J, with 15 bases between. The CDR3 bases are TGCAGTGCTAGGCTACTAGCCGTCAACTACAATGAGCAGTTCTTC. Its protein product is CSARLLAVNYNEQFF.

This chain connects TRBV25-1 to TRBJ1-1; TRBD1 agrees at 7 bases. Germline V gives CDR1 MGHDK, CDR2 SYGVNS. This CDR3 spans 15 amino acids. V dropped 4 bases and J dropped 4; count of bases not matched to a gene: 9. The CDR3 protein is CASSAYRGRSTEAFF. In DNA, the CDR3 is TGTGCCAGCAGTGCCTACAGGGGAAGGAGCACTGAAGCTTTCTTT.

The V and J genes are TRBV7-9 and TRBJ2-5; 8 nucleotides line up with TRBD2. The end of the DNA fits TRBJ2-7 better, so the J call may be wrong. CDR1 is SEHNR, CDR2 FQNEAQ, per germline (reference sequence). CDR3 length equals 15 residues. CDR3 sequence (DNA): TGTGCCAGCAGCTTAGTTGAGCGGGAGATCTGCGAGCAGTACTTC. Translated: CASSLVEREICEQYF.

The CDR3: CASSGAGRVQETQYF. The CDR3 bases are TGTGCCAGCAGTGGGGCCGGAAGGGTCCAAGAGACCCAGTACTTC. This chain uses TRBV28 with TRBJ2-5; D may be TRBD1 (5 bases). In germline, CDR1 is MDHEN, CDR2 SYDVKM. Trimming pared 5 bases from V and 1 base from J, leaving 14 bases between. CDR3 size: 15 residues.

The chain employs TRBV20-1 and TRBJ2-1; 10 bases fit TRBD2. Germline-derived CDR1 and CDR2 are DFQATT and SNEGSKA (reference sequence). The V segment lost 1 base and the J segment 4 bases; nucleotides outside the gene matches: 1. This CDR3 has 14 amino acids. The CDR3 sequence is CSARVSGGYNEQFF. The CDR3, as DNA: TGCAGTGCTAGAGTTAGCGGGGGGTACAATGAGCAGTTCTTC.